The source of this TCR beta chain is a study of blood T cell repertoires in COVID-19. Study background: Collection of acute and convalescent COVID-19 samples took place in the United States, Italy and Spain. Sources were T cells, B-cell-depleted T cells, or PBMCs; the material itself was cDNA or gDNA.

The assay was immunoSEQ multiplex PCR, and TCRdb's table has in-frame clones only and misses some. The repertoire includes 250,000 to 400,000 clones, about 87% of them detected once, and around 1.6% sits in the top ten. This clone came up once. The source material was peripheral blood. The receptor's source is a woman in her thirties with COVID-19, enrolled during active disease.

CDR3 bases: TGTGCCACCAGCAGTGAAACTACGACAGGCCCGGGTGGCTACACCTTC. Amino acid sequence: CATSSETTTGPGGYTF. V is TRBV15 and J is TRBJ1-2; tentatively, D is TRBD1 (6 bases). Trimming pared 3 bases from V and 7 bases from J, leaving 21 bases between. The CDR3 has 16 amino acids. CDR1 and CDR2 (germline): LNHNV, YYDKDF (reference sequence).